This TCR beta chain originates from a study of T cell clonotyping in hematopoietic cell transplantation. Some clones are missing from TCRdb's copy, which holds only in-frame ones; the method was immunoSEQ multiplex PCR. The sample records about 36,000 clones, about 87% being singletons. As concerns this clone: Its antigen is currently unknown.

The CDR3 totals 16 residues. Germline V CDR1 and CDR2: SGDLS, YYNGEE. The germline V and J ends were trimmed by 3 bases and 0 bases, with 12 bases remaining between them. Study results and limitations: Recipient TCR diversity dropped after transplant; expanded clonotypes rose from day 30 to 180.

The sequenced material came from peripheral blood mononuclear cells. The origin of this receptor is a woman aged 40 to 50 in good health. Some clones in this sample may be carry-over from other donors' samples. The chain combines TRBV9 with TRBJ2-2; D gene uncertain. CDR3 nucleotides: TGTGCCAGCAGCGAGAGTGTCAGTTCGAACACCGGGGAGCTGTTTTTT. Translated, it gives CASSESVSSNTGELFF.